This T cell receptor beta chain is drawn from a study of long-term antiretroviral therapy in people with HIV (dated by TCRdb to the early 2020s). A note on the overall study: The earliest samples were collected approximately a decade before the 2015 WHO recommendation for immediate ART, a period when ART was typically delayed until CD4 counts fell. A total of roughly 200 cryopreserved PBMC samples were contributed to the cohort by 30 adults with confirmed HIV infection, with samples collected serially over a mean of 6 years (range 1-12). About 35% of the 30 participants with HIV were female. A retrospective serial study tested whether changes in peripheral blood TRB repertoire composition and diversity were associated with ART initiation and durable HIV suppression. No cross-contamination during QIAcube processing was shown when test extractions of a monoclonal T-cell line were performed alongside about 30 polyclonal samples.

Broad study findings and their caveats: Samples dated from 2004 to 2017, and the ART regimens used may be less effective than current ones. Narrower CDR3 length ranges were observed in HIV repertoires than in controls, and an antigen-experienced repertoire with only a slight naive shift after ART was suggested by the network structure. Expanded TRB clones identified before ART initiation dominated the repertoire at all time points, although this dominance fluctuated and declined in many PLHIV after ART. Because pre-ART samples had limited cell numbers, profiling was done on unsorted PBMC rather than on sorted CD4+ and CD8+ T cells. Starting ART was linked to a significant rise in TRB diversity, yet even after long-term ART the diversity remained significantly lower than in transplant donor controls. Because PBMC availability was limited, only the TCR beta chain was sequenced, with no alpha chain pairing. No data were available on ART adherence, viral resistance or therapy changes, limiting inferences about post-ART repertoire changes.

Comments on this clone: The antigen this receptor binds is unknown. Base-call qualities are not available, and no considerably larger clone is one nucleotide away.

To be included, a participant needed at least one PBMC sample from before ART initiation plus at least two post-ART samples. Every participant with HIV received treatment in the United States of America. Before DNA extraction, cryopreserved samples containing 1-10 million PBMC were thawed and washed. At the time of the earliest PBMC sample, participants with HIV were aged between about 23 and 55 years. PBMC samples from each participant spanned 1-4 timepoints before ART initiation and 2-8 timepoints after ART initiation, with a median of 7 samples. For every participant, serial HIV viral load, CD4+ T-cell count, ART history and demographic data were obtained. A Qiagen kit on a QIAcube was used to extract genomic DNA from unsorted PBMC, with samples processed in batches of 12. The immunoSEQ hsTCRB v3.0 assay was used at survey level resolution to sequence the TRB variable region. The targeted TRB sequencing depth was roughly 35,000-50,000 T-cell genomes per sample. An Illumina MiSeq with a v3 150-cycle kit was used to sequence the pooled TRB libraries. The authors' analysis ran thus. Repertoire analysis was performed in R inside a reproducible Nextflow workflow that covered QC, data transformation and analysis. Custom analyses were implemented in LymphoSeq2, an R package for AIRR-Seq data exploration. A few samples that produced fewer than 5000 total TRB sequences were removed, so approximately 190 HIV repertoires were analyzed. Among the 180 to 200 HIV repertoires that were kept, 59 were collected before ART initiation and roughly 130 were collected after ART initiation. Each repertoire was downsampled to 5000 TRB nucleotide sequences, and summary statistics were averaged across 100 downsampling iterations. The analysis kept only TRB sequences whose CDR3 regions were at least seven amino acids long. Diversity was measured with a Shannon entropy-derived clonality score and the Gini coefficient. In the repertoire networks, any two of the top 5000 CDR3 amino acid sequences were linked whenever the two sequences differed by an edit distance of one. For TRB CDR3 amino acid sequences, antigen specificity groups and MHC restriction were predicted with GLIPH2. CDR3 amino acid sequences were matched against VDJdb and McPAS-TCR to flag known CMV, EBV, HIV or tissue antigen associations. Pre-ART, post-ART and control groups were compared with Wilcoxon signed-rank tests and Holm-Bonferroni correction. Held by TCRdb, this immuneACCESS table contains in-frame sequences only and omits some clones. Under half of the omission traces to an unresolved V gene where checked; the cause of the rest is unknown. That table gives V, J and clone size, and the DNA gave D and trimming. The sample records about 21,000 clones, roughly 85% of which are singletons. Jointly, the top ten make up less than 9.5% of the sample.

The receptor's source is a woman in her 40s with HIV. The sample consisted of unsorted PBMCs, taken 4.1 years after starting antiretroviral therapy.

Here the CDR3 is given as CASSLVGRGMETQYF. DNA sequence: TGTGCCAGCAGCTTAGTCGGACGGGGCATGGAGACCCAGTACTTC. This chain is built from TRBV11-2 and TRBJ2-5, with the D assignment possibly TRBD1 or TRBD2, given 5 matching bases for each. The junction carries 14 bases between V and J, which are trimmed by 1 base and 5 bases respectively. The germline V gene sets CDR1 to SGHAT and CDR2 to FQNNGV. From cysteine to phenylalanine, the CDR3 is 15 amino acids long. The retained sequence is limited to the CDR3, 45 bases, with the frame set at the first base.